The text below deals with one T cell receptor beta chain. Its antigen remains unknown. The sample is drawn from a study of cytomegalovirus exposure and HLA in healthy donors. Regarding the study as a whole: Among TCR beta chains, those listed as cytomegalovirus-associated numbered over 150. Subsequent analysis of the approximately 110 validation repertoires found a tendency for first-cohort TCR clusters to co-occur.

The method was immunoSEQ multiplex PCR; TCRdb's version includes in-frame clones alone and lacks a portion of them. The data contain about 130,000 clones, about 90% of them seen just once; the ten biggest clones take up around 5.9%. The CDR3 length is 15 residues. The V segment lost 1 base and the J segment 4 bases; nucleotides outside the gene matches: 3. From germline, CDR1 is MGHRA and CDR2 YSYEKL. Sequencing was performed on PBMCs. The chain carries TRBV4-1 and TRBJ1-4; 7 positions agree with TRBD1. The sequence was obtained from a woman younger than 45 in good health and CMV-seropositive. The CDR3 spells CASSQGDRDNEKLFF. CDR3 DNA: TGCGCCAGCAGCCAAGGCGACAGGGATAATGAAAAACTGTTTTTT.